This T cell receptor beta chain was found in a study of shared clonotypes between healthy human individuals. Turning to the study itself: CD4 naive and memory got three plates each, CD8 naive two, CD8 memory one.

The germline V gene encodes CDR1 SGHRS and CDR2 YFSETQ. The germline V and J ends were trimmed by 2 bases and 3 bases, with 12 bases remaining between them. CDR3 length: 14 amino acids. Broader study findings: The study sampled only blood, and tissue repertoires likely differ.

TCRdb's table, derived via immunoSEQ multiplex PCR, lists solely in-frame clones and lacks some. The repertoire has 740,000 or so clones, around 78% of them found once; the top ten carry 1.5% to 2%. This clone was counted ten times or more. Antigen: not known. This clonotype was sampled from a woman aged 25 to 39 in good health. The chain combines TRBV5-1 with TRBJ2-7; D is uncertain. Sequencing was performed on memory CD4+ T cells sorted from blood. The subset: CD45RA-negative fraction. CDR3 loop: CASSFSPTGYEQYF. The CDR3 nucleotides are TGCGCCAGCAGCTTTTCCCCCACCGGCTACGAGCAGTACTTC.